This T cell receptor (beta chain) was documented in a study of early T cells in non-severe SARS-CoV-2 infection. Overall study context: Chains from this unsorted whole-blood bulk RNA could not be paired.

Per germline, CDR1 SGHKS and CDR2 YYEKEE (reference sequence). The CDR3 is 18 amino acids. Trimming removed 0 bases from V and 2 bases from J, with 18 bases in between. MiXCR was run by TCRdb on the 5' RACE reads, yielding one entry per CDR3 protein. The table shows about 87,000 distinct CDR3 sequences, with around 15% occurring only once. This clonotype showed up just a few times. The chain is built from TRBV5-5 and TRBJ1-5, with a tentative D call TRBD1 (6 bases). The clonotype originates from an adult who was a healthcare worker with PCR-confirmed SARS-CoV-2 infection or an uninfected control (not recorded which). The sequencing input was whole blood. For the CDR3, the DNA is TGTGCCAGCAGCTTGGTTCAGGGGAGATTTGGCGGCAATCAGCCCCAGCATTTT. This gives the protein CASSLVQGRFGGNQPQHF.